This record concerns one TCR beta chain sequence. What this receptor recognizes is not known. Nothing much larger sits one base from this clone, and base qualities are not available. This specimen belongs to a study of blood T cell repertoires in COVID-19 (dated by TCRdb to 2020 to 2022). Regarding the research as a whole: Samples covering the acute and convalescent phases of COVID-19 were provided by collaborators in the United States, Italy and Spain. The material from the prospective study consisted of cDNA or gDNA derived from T cells, B-cell-depleted T cells, or PBMCs. Subjects who had been exposed to COVID-19, were actively infected with it, or had recovered from it provided the deeply sampled blood TCRbeta repertoires that made up the dataset. The repertoires were released in a freely available public database meant as a resource for research on the immune response to SARS-CoV-2. The samples were drawn from two sources: the first 160 participants of the ongoing ImmuneRACE study, and approximately 1,300 subjects contributed by 6 global collaborators. The sample metadata nearly always contained a de-identified subject ID, COVID-19 status, age in years and sex. Where HLA class I and class II types were available, the types were taken from metadata supplied by the sample provider, not from assay-based typing. What the authors observed across the whole study: How much clinical and demographic metadata was included differed by source and by participant, and the metadata was provided uncurated.

TCRbeta CDR3 regions were amplified from genomic DNA using the immunoSEQ Assay, a bias-controlled multiplex PCR. Turning to the authors' computational methods: The number of nucleated cells in each sample was estimated by amplification of reference gene primers within the assay. To quantify the absolute abundance of each unique TCRbeta CDR3 rearrangement, sequence reads were collapsed and filtered. For each sample, productive Simpson clonality was calculated as the square root of Simpson's diversity index over productive rearrangements. TCRdb took this table from immuneACCESS and kept in-frame rearrangements with V and J called. Such tables lack part of the clones; where checked against another copy, unresolved V genes explain under half of the gap, and the rest is unexplained. The V and J calls and clone size were taken over from that table, and D and trimming were inferred from the DNA. For this sample the table gives 180,000 or so clones, of which around 90% were detected only once. 0.62% of the sample is held by the ten biggest clonotypes.

Each collaborating institution followed its own protocols to collect whole blood in K2EDTA tubes. For TCRbeta analysis, collaborators shipped samples in one of three forms: frozen whole blood, isolated PBMCs, or DNA extracted from either of those sample types. V is pared back by 2 bases and J by 8 bases, with 6 bases lying between the germline termini. CDR1 MDHEN and CDR2 SYDVKM are derived from the germline V gene. The CDR3 goes from the cysteine to the phenylalanine over 12 residues. The sequence is cut down to CDR3 DNA, 36 bases in frame from base 1. The rearranged segments are TRBV28 and TRBJ1-4, with an unclear D gene assignment. The sample was peripheral blood. The source is a man aged 50 or older with acute or convalescent COVID-19. The CDR3 in this case is CASSLQLEKLFF. The bases read TGTGCCAGCAGTTTACAGTTGGAAAAACTGTTTTTT. The full variable domain, completed from the reference TRBV28 and TRBJ1-4 proteins outside the CDR3, reads DVKVTQSSRYLVKRTGEKVFLECVQDMDHENMFWYRQDPGLGLRLIYFSYDVKMKEKGDIPEGYSVSREKKERFSLILESASTNQTSMYLCASSLQLEKLFFGSGTQLSVL.